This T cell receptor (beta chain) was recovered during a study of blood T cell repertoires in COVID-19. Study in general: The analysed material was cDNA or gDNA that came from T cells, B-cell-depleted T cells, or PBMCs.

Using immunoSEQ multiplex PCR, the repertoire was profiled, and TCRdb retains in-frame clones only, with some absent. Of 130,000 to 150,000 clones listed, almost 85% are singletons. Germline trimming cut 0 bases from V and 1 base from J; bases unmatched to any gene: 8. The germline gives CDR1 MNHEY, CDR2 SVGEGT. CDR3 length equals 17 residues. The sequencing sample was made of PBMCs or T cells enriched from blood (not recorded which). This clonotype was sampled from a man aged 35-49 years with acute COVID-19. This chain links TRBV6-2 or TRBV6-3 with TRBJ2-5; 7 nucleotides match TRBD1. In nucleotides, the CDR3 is TGTGCCAGCAGTTACTCGATGCCGGGACAGATCCAAGAGACCCAGTACTTC. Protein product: CASSYSMPGQIQETQYF.